The 11 T cell receptor beta chains below come from one sample, sequenced in a study of T cell responses to AZD1222 COVID-19 vaccine. The data were produced by immunoSEQ multiplex PCR, yet TCRdb's version contains in-frame clones alone and is incomplete. The sample comprises roughly 70,000 clones, around nine tenths of which are singletons, and roughly 6% rests with the top ten. Sequenced material: peripheral blood, taken 28 days after the second dose of the MenACWY control vaccine. All receptors derive from an adult who received the MenACWY meningococcal vaccine as a control.

The V and J genes are TRBV27 and TRBJ2-1; a weak D match, TRBD2 (5 bases). The CDR3 extends over 14 amino acids. Trimming pared 8 bases from V and 2 bases from J, leaving 13 bases between. Germline V CDR1 and CDR2: MNHEY, SMNVEV (reference sequence). CDR3 residues: CASCPGSPYNEQFF. CDR3 nucleotides: TGTGCCAGCTGTCCGGGAAGCCCCTACAATGAGCAGTTCTTC.

In this sample, this clone turned up a few times. The CDR3 DNA is TGTGCCAGCACCGCTCCAGGGGAGACCCAGTACTTC. Protein sequence: CASTAPGETQYF. This chain uses TRBV13 with TRBJ2-5, with D possibly matching TRBD1 (5 bases). The germline V gene encodes CDR1 PRHDT and CDR2 FYEKMQ (reference sequence). Trimming stripped 7 bases from V and 5 bases from J, with 11 bases between. This CDR3 contains 12 residues.

V gene TRBV5-1 combines with J gene TRBJ1-4, with 9 bases matching TRBD1. Germline loops: CDR1 SGHRS, CDR2 YFSETQ. The J segment lost 8 bases and the V segment lost 2 bases, leaving 7 bases of the junction unmatched. This CDR3 is built from 15 residues. Written as DNA, the CDR3 is TGCGCCAGCAGCTTATCGGGACAGGGAAGCGAAAAACTGTTTTTT. Its protein product is CASSLSGQGSEKLFF.

The V and J genes are TRBV6-5 and TRBJ2-5; D not certain. CDR3 length: 14 residues. Per germline, CDR1 MNHEY and CDR2 SVGAGI. V was shortened by 6 bases and J by 5 bases, with 16 bases between the two germline ends. CDR3 nucleotide sequence: TGTGCCAGCAGCTATCGGAGACCCTATGAGACCCAGTACTTC. This codes for CASSYRRPYETQYF.

CDR3 nucleotides: TGTGCCAGCAGCCAATCCAGATACAATGAGCAGTTCTTC. Translated, it gives CASSQSRYNEQFF. This chain links TRBV3-1 (or the pseudogene TRBV3-2) with TRBJ2-1; no clear D. The CDR3 runs 13 residues. Deletions cut 2 bases from V and 4 bases from J, with 6 bases between. Looked up from germline, CDR1 is LGHDT and CDR2 is YNNKEL (reference sequence).

This chain connects TRBV2 to TRBJ2-1; maybe TRBD2 (6 bases). Germline assignment: CDR1 SNHLY and CDR2 FYNNEI. Trimming removed 4 bases from V and 5 bases from J, with 12 bases in between. This CDR3 region has 14 residues. The CDR3 DNA is TGTGCCAGCAGTGGACTAGTTGCCGACAATGAGCAGTTCTTC. As protein: CASSGLVADNEQFF.

V usage is TRBV30 and J usage is TRBJ1-1, with D tentatively TRBD1 (6 bases). CDR1 and CDR2 from the germline V gene are GTSNPN and SVGIG (reference sequence). V shed 0 bases and J shed 4 bases, with 6 bases lying between them. The CDR3 extends over 12 amino acids. DNA for the CDR3: TGTGCCTGGAGTGTGACAGGCACTGAAGCTTTCTTT. It encodes CAWSVTGTEAFF.

The chain uses TRBV28 and TRBJ2-7; D is tentatively TRBD1 or TRBD2 (6 bases each). CDR3 length equals 14 residues. Germline CDR1 is MDHEN and CDR2 is SYDVKM. V gave up 6 bases and J gave up 10 bases, with 22 bases separating them. CDR3 protein: CASREPRDTGTQYF. CDR3 nucleotides: TGTGCCAGCAGGGAACCAAGGGACACGGGGACTCAGTACTTC.

This chain joins TRBV28 and TRBJ2-7; the match to TRBD2 covers 7 bases. The CDR3 consists of 13 residues. Per the germline V gene, CDR1 is MDHEN and CDR2 is SYDVKM. Trimming removed 10 bases from V and 2 bases from J; junction bases left unmatched: 8. The CDR3 loop reads CATFSGWTYEQYF. The CDR3 DNA follows: TGTGCCACCTTTAGCGGGTGGACCTACGAGCAGTACTTC.

This chain connects TRBV28 to TRBJ1-1; D remains ambiguous. The CDR3 runs 11 residues. Germline CDR1 and CDR2: MDHEN and SYDVKM. Trimming cost V 4 bases and J 10 bases, with 10 bases left between them. This chain's CDR3 is CASSSFRGAFF. CDR3 bases: TGTGCCAGCAGTTCTTTCCGAGGAGCTTTCTTT.

The rearrangement links TRBV19 to TRBJ2-1, with no clear D. Trimming removed 2 bases at V and 2 bases at J, with 16 bases between. Per the germline V gene, CDR1 is LNHDA and CDR2 is SQIVND (reference sequence). The CDR3 contains 17 residues. The CDR3 loop reads CASSIIPLTQTYNEQFF. CDR3 DNA sequence: TGTGCCAGTAGTATAATTCCCCTGACCCAGACCTACAATGAGCAGTTCTTC.